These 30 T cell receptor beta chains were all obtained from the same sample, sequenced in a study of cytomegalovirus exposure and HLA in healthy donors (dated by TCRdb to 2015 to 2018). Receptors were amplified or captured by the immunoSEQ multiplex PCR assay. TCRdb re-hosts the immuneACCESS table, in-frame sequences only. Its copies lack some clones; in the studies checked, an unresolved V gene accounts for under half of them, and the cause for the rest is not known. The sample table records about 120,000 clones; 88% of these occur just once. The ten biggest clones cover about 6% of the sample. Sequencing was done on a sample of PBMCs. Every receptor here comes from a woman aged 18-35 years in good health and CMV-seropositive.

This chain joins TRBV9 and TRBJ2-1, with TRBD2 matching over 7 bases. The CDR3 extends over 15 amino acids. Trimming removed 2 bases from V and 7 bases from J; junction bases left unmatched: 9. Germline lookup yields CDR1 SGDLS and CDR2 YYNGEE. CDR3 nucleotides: TGTGCCAGCAGCGTCCGACTAGCTGGTATGAATGAGCAGTTCTTC. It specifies CASSVRLAGMNEQFF.

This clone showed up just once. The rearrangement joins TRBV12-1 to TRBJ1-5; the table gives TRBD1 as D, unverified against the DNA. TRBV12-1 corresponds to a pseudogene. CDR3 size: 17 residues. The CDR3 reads CASSFVYRGLSNQPQHF. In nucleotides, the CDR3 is TGTGCCAGCAGCTTTGTATACAGGGGACTTAGCAATCAGCCCCAGCATTTT.

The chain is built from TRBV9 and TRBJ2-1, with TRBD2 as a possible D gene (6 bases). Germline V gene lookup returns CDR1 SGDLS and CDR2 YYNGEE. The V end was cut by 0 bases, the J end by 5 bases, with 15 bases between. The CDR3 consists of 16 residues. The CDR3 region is CASSVGPVGRHNEQFF. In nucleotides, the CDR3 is TGTGCCAGCAGCGTAGGGCCCGTGGGGAGGCACAATGAGCAGTTCTTC.

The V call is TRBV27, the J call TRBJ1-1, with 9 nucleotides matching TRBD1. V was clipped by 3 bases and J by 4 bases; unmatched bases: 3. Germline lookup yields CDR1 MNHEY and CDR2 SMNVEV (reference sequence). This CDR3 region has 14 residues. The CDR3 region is CASSFGQGTTEAFF. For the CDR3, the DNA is TGTGCCAGCAGTTTCGGACAGGGGACCACTGAAGCTTTCTTT.

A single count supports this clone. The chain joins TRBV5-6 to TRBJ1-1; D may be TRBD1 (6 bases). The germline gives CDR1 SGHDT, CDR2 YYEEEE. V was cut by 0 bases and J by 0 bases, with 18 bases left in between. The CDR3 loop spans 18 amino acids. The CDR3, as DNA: TGTGCCAGCAGCTTGGCTCGTGGACAGCGTACCATGAACACTGAAGCTTTCTTT. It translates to CASSLARGQRTMNTEAFF. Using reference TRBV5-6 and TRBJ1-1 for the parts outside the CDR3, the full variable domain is DAGVTQSPTHLIKTRGQQVTLRCSPKSGHDTVSWYQQALGQGPQFIFQYYEEEERQRGNFPDRFSGHQFPNYSSELNVNALLLGDSALYLCASSLARGQRTMNTEAFFGQGTRLTVV.

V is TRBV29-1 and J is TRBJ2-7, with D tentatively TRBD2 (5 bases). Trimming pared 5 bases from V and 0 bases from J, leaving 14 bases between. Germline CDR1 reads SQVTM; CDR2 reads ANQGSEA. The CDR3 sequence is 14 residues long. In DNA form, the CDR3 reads TGCAGCGTTCCGTTAACGGGGAGCTCCTACGAGCAGTACTTC. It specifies CSVPLTGSSYEQYF.

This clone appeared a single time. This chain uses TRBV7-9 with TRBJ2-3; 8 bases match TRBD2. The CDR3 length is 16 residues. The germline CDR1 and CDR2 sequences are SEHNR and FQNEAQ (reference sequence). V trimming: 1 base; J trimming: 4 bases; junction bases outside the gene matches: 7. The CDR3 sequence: CASSLEVAGRADTQYF. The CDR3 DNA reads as TGTGCCAGCAGCTTAGAGGTAGCGGGGAGGGCAGATACGCAGTATTTT.

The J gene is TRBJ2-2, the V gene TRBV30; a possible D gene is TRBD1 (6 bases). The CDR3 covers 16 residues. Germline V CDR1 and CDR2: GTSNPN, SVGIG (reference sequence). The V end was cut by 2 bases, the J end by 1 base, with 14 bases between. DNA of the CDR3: TGTGCCTGGAGTCCGGGACCGGGACAGAACACCGGGGAGCTGTTTTTT. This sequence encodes CAWSPGPGQNTGELFF. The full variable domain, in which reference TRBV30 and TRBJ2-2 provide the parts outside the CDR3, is SQTIHQWPATLVQPVGSPLSLECTVEGTSNPNLYWYRQAAGRGLQLLFYSVGIGQISSEVPQNLSASRPQDRQFILSSKKLLLSDSGFYLCAWSPGPGQNTGELFFGEGSRLTVL.

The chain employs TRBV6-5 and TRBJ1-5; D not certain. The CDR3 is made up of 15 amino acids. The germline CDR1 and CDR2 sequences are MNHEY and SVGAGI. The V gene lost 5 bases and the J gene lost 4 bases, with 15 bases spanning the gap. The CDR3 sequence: CASSHHRRDNQPQHF. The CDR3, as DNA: TGTGCCAGCAGTCATCACCGGCGGGATAATCAGCCCCAGCATTTT.

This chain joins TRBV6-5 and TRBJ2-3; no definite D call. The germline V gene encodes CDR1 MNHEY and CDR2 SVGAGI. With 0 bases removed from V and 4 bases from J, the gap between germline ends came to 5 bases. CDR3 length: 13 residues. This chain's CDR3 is CASSYSRSDTQYF. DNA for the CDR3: TGTGCCAGCAGTTACTCGAGGTCAGATACGCAGTATTTT.

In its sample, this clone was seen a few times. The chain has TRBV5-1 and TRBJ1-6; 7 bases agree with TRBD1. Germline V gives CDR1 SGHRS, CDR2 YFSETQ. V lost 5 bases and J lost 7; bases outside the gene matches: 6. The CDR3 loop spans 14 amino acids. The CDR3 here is CASRTGTANSPLHF. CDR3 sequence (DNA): TGCGCCAGCAGAACAGGGACAGCCAATTCACCCCTCCACTTT.

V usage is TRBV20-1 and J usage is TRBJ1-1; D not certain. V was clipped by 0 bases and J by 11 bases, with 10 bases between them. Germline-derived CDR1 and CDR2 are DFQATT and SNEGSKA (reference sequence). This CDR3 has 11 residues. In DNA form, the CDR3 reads TGCAGTGCTAGAGATCCCTCTGTGGCTTTCTTT. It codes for CSARDPSVAFF.

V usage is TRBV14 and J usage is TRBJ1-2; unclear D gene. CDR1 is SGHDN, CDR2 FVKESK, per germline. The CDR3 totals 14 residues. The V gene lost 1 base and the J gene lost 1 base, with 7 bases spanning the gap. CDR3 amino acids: CASSQGQVNYGYTF. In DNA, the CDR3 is TGTGCCAGCAGCCAAGGTCAGGTTAACTATGGCTACACCTTC.

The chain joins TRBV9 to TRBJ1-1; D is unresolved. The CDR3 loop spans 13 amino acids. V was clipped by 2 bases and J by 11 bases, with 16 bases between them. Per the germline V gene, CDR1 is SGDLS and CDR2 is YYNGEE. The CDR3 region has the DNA TGTGCCAGCAGCGTGGGGAGGGAATCAATTGCTTTCTTT. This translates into CASSVGRESIAFF. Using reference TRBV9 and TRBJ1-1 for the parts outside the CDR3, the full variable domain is DSGVTQTPKHLITATGQRVTLRCSPRSGDLSVYWYQQSLDQGLQFLIQYYNGEERAKGNILERFSAQQFPDLHSELNLSSLELGDSALYFCASSVGRESIAFFGQGTRLTVV.

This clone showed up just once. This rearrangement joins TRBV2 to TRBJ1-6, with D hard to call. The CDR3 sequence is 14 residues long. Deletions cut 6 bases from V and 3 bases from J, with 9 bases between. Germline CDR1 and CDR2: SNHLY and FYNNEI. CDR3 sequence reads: CASRARSYNSPLHF. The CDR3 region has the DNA TGTGCCAGCAGAGCAAGGAGCTATAATTCACCCCTCCACTTT.

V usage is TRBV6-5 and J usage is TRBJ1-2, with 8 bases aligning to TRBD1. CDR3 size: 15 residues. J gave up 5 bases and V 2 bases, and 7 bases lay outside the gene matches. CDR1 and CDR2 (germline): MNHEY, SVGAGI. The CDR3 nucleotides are TGTGCCAGCAGTTACGGGCAGGGGGCTTTTTATGGCTACACCTTC. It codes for CASSYGQGAFYGYTF.

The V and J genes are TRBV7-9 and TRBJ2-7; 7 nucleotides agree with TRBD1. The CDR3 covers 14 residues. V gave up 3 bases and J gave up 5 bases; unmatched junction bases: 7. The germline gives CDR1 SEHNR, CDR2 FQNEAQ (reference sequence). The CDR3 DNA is TGTGCCAGCAGCTTCAACCTAGGACAGGACGAGCAGTACTTC. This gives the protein CASSFNLGQDEQYF.

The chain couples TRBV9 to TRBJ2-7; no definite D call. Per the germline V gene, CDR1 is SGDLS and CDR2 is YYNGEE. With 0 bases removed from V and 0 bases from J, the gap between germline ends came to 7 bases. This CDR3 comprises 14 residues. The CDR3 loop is CASSVVANSYEQYF. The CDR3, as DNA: TGTGCCAGCAGCGTAGTGGCCAACTCCTACGAGCAGTACTTC. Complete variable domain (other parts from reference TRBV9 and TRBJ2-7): DSGVTQTPKHLITATGQRVTLRCSPRSGDLSVYWYQQSLDQGLQFLIQYYNGEERAKGNILERFSAQQFPDLHSELNLSSLELGDSALYFCASSVVANSYEQYFGPGTRLTVT.

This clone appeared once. DNA of the CDR3: TGTGCCACCAGCAGACAGCGCTCTGGAAACACCATATATTTT. It translates to CATSRQRSGNTIYF. The rearrangement links TRBV15 to TRBJ1-3; no reliable D call. V lost 2 bases, J lost 0 bases, and 5 bases lay in between. Germline V lookup: CDR1 LNHNV, CDR2 YYDKDF (reference sequence). The CDR3 loop spans 14 amino acids.

The CDR3 DNA reads TGTGCCAGCTCAACCGAACAGGGTGGAGAACTGTTTTTT. Its protein is CASSTEQGGELFF. The chain carries TRBV18 and TRBJ1-4; tentative D call: TRBD1 (6 bases). V lost 5 bases, J lost 12 bases, and 16 bases lay in between. Germline V lookup: CDR1 KGHSH, CDR2 LQKENI. CDR3 length: 13 residues.

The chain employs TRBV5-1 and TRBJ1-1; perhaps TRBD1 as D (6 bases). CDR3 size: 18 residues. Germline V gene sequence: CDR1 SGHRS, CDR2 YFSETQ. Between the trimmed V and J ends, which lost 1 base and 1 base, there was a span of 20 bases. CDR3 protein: CASSLSPPHGTRNTEAFF. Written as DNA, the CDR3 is TGCGCCAGCAGCTTGTCCCCCCCTCATGGGACACGGAACACTGAAGCTTTCTTT.

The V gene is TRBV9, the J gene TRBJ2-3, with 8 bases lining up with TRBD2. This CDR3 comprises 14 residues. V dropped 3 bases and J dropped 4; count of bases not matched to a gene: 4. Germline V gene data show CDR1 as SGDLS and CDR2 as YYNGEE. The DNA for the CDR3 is TGTGCCAGCAGCGAGCGGGGGTCGGCAGATACGCAGTATTTT. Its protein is CASSERGSADTQYF.

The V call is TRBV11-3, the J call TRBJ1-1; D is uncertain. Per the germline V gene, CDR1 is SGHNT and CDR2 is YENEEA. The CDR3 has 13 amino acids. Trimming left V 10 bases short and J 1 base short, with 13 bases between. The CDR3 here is CATQTQKNTEAFF. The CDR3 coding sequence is TGTGCCACCCAGACTCAAAAGAACACTGAAGCTTTCTTT. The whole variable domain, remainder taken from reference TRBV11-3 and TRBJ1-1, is EAGVVQSPRYKIIEKKQPVAFWCNPISGHNTLYWYLQNLGQGPELLIRYENEEAVDDSQLPKDRFSAERLKGVDSTLKIQPAELGDSAVYLCATQTQKNTEAFFGQGTRLTVV.

The CDR3 is CASSEAVLAGGPQGEQYF. The CDR3 nucleotides are TGTGCCAGCAGTGAAGCCGTACTAGCGGGAGGGCCTCAGGGCGAGCAGTACTTC. V usage is TRBV6-1 and J usage is TRBJ2-7, with 13 bases lining up with TRBD2. The J segment lost 6 bases and the V segment lost 0 bases, leaving 11 bases of the junction unmatched. The germline V gene encodes CDR1 MNHNS and CDR2 SASEGT. The CDR3 has 18 residues.

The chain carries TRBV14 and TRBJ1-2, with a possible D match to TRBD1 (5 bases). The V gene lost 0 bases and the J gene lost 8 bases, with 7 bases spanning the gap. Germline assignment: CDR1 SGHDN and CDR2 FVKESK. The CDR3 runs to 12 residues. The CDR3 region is CASSQDRGGYTF. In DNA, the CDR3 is TGTGCCAGCAGCCAAGATAGGGGAGGCTACACCTTC.

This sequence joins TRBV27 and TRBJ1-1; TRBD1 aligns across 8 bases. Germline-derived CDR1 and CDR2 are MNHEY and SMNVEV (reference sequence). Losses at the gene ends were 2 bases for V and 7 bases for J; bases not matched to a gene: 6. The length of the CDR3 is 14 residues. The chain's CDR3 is CASSLGPGQGEAFF. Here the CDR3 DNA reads TGTGCCAGCAGTTTAGGTCCCGGACAGGGTGAAGCTTTCTTT.

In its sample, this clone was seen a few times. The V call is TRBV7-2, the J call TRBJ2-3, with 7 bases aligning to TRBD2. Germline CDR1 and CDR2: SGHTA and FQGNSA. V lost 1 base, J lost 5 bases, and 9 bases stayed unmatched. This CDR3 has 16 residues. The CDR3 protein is CASSLGGGRARDTQYF. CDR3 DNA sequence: TGTGCCAGCAGCTTAGGTGGAGGGAGGGCCCGAGATACGCAGTATTTT.

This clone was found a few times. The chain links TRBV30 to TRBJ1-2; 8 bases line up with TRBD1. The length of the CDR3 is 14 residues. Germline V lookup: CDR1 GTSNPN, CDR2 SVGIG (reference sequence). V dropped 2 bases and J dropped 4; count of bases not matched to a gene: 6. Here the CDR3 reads CAWSKQGEVYGYTF. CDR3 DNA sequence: TGTGCCTGGAGTAAACAGGGGGAGGTCTATGGCTACACCTTC.

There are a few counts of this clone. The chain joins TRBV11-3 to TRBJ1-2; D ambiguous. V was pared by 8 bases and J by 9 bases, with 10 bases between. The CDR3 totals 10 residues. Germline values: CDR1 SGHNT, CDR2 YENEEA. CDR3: CASGPPSYTF. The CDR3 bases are TGTGCCAGCGGGCCCCCCAGCTACACCTTC.

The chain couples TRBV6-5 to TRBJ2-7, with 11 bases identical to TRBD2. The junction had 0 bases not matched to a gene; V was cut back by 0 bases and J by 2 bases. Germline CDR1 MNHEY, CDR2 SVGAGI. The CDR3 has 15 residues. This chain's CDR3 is CASSYSSGGAYEQYF. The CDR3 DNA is TGTGCCAGCAGTTACTCTAGCGGGGGGGCCTACGAGCAGTACTTC.